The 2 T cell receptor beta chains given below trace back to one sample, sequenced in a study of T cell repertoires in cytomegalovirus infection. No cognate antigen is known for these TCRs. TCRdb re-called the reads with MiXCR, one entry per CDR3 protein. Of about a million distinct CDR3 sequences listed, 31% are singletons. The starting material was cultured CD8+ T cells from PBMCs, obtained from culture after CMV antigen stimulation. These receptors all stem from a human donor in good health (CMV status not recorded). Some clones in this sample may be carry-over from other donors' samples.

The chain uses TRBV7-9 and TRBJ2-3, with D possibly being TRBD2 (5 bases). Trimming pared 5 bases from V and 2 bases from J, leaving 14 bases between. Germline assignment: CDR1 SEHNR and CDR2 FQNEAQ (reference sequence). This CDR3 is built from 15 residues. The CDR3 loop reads CASSPEAGNTDTQYF. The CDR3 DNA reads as TGTGCCAGCAGCCCAGAGGCGGGTAACACAGATACGCAGTATTTT.

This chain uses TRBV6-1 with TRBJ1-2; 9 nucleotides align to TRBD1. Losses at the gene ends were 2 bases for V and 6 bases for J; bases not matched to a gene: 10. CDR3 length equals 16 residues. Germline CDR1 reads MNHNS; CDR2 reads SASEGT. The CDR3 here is CASSEFTGGLVDGYTF. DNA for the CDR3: TGTGCCAGCAGTGAATTTACAGGGGGCCTGGTGGATGGCTACACCTTC.